In this sample, the clone carrying this T cell receptor beta chain turned up once. Its matching antigen is unknown. The sample originates from a study of T cell responses to AZD1222 COVID-19 vaccine. Study findings and constraints: Receipt of two AZD1222 doses was followed by a rise in Spike-specific TCR breadth and depth.

Method: immunoSEQ multiplex PCR; TCRdb's copy keeps in-frame clones and lacks some. The sample shows roughly 120,000 clones, 90% to 95% of them seen only once. In germline, CDR1 is SGHRS, CDR2 YFSETQ. The V and J ends lost 1 base and 2 bases respectively, with 12 bases between them. This CDR3 has 15 residues. This receptor was identified in an adult in good health. J is TRBJ1-1 and V is TRBV5-1; D is undetermined. Material: peripheral blood, obtained on day 0 of AZD1222 vaccination. CDR3 residues: CASSLKRLSNTEAFF. The CDR3 DNA is TGCGCCAGCAGCTTGAAACGACTGTCAAACACTGAAGCTTTCTTT.